This entry concerns a single T cell receptor (beta chain). Since all of the isolated RNA was reverse transcribed, expressed TCRB transcripts were what got sequenced. Here immunoSEQ multiplex PCR was the method, and the copy in TCRdb shows in-frame clones only, minus some. In the table there are a few hundred thousand clones, 15% to 20% of which are singletons. The CDR3 covers 12 residues. The V end lost 0 bases, the J end lost 8 bases, and 10 bases lay between the germline ends. Germline CDR1 GTSNPN, CDR2 SVGIG (reference sequence). The source of the sample is a study of beta chain features in type 1 diabetes. Researchers reported sorting CD4+ naive, central memory, regulatory and stem cell-like memory cells via CD45RO/CCR7/CD25/CD127/CD95/CD27.

The sample taken for sequencing was naive CD4+ T cells from blood. The chain employs TRBV30 and TRBJ1-2; D is possibly TRBD1 (5 bases). This sequence originates from a woman younger than 35 in good health. The CDR3 region is CAWSVGGKGYTF. The DNA for the CDR3 is TGTGCCTGGAGTGTGGGGGGGAAGGGCTACACCTTC.